This T cell receptor beta chain was retrieved from a study of cytomegalovirus exposure and HLA in healthy donors. Findings and limits, study-wide: The listing of 150 to 200 TCR beta chains classed them as cytomegalovirus-associated. Among TCR beta chains of equal frequency, HLA-associated ones were more clonally expanded in a later analysis. Most observed TCR sequences were rare, whereas some public TCRs were detected in many donors.

PCR was performed using 60 Vbeta and 13 Jbeta primers. The table came from immunoSEQ multiplex PCR; TCRdb's copy has only in-frame clones and leaves some out. The table lists about 180,000 clones, approximately 79% of them singletons. CDR3 length: 16 residues. Germline values: CDR1 SGDLS, CDR2 YYNGEE. Germline trimming cut 4 bases from V and 4 bases from J; bases unmatched to any gene: 6. Remarks on this clone: The antigen is not known.

V gene TRBV9 combines with J gene TRBJ2-3, with 13 bases aligning to TRBD2. Specimen: PBMCs. The TCR originated in a woman aged 40-49 years in good health and CMV-seronegative. The CDR3: CASSYPGLAGPDTQYF. In nucleotides, the CDR3 is TGTGCCAGCAGCTACCCGGGACTAGCGGGACCAGATACGCAGTATTTT.